The clone carrying this TCR beta chain was counted at least ten times. What it recognizes is unknown. V was trimmed by 6 bases and J by 3 bases, leaving 9 bases between them. The CDR3 consists of 13 residues. The source of the sample is a study of T cell repertoires in cytomegalovirus infection. Study-wide background: In the study, CMV epitopes included recently identified HLA-C-restricted and well-studied HLA-B-restricted ones. From public TCR beta signatures came an indication of both CMV infection and matching HLA type.

Findings and caveats of the study: Clonotype analysis showed dominance of the ex vivo response by HLA-C-restricted CMV-specific TCR beta clonotypes.

In TCRdb, the reads were re-called with MiXCR into one record per CDR3 protein. The profile shows about 740,000 distinct CDR3 sequences, around 32% of them singletons. The rearrangement uses TRBV12-3 or TRBV12-4 and TRBJ1-3, with D hard to call. The sequences come from cultured PBMCs, collected from culture after CMV antigen stimulation. This sequence originates from a human donor in good health (CMV status not recorded). Some clones in this sample may be carry-over from other donors' samples. DNA for the CDR3: TGTGCCAGCAGCTTAAACAGTGGAAACACCATATATTTT. It translates to CASSLNSGNTIYF.